This TCR beta chain was sequenced during a study of glioma-infiltrating T cells after dendritic cell vaccination. About the research overall: Patients received autologous tumor lysate-pulsed dendritic cell vaccination between about 2003 and 2013.

PBMC sampling occurred before vaccination, two weeks after the third dose, and at progression. This CDR3 has 13 residues. Germline CDR1 is LNHDA and CDR2 is SQIVND (reference sequence). Trimming cost V 6 bases and J 6 bases, with 11 bases left between them. The immunoSEQ assay amplified TCRB CDR3 from up to about 2 ug DNA. The PCR used 60 V beta and 13 J beta primers. Profiling relied on immunoSEQ multiplex PCR, and the TCRdb table lists in-frame clones only, not all of them. The sample yields tens of thousands of clones, approximately 80% seen once. The sequencing used blood, collected before dendritic cell vaccination. The V and J genes are TRBV19 and TRBJ2-2; D is unresolved. The sequence was obtained from a human donor with glioblastoma. CDR3 residues: CASSLGSSGELFF. As DNA, the CDR3 is TGTGCCAGTAGCCTAGGATCGTCCGGGGAGCTGTTTTTT.